This paragraph covers one T cell receptor (beta chain) sequence. Its antigen is undetermined. From the 5' RACE reads, TCRdb called clonotypes with MiXCR, one entry per CDR3 protein. The top ten clones hold around 0.25% of a sample with some 1,600,000 distinct CDR3 sequences, about 32% of them seen once. Among all donors, each was a healthy Caucasian. The CDR3 contains 15 residues. V dropped 0 bases and J dropped 3; count of bases not matched to a gene: 2. Germline CDR1 reads SEHNR; CDR2 reads FQNEAQ (reference sequence). This specimen comes from a study of identical twins. Study observations and caveats: The authors drew conclusions from cross-sectional statistical analysis rather than following the same donors.

This chain links TRBV7-9 with TRBJ1-1; 9 bases match TRBD1. Input material: cord blood. The clonotype originates from a newborn girl in good health. This CDR3 is CASSLATGGDTEAFF. The CDR3 nucleotides read TGTGCCAGCAGCTTAGCGACAGGGGGGGACACTGAAGCTTTCTTT. Using reference TRBV7-9 and TRBJ1-1 for the parts outside the CDR3, the full variable domain is DTGVSQNPRHKITKRGQNVTFRCDPISEHNRLYWYRQTLGQGPEFLTYFQNEAQLEKSRLLSDRFSAERPKGSFSTLEIQRTEQGDSAMYLCASSLATGGDTEAFFGQGTRLTVV.